These T cell receptor beta chains were read from a single sample in a study of blood T cell repertoires in COVID-19. The method was immunoSEQ multiplex PCR; TCRdb's version includes in-frame clones alone and lacks a portion of them. Here the sample spans under 500,000 clones, nearly 90% being singletons. What was sequenced was PBMCs or T cells enriched from blood (not recorded which). The origin of the receptors is a woman aged 18-29 years with acute COVID-19. The conserved cysteine and the conserved F or W are not part of the CDR3 here. D genes are given only for firm matches.

J | V | D | CDR3
TRBJ2-7 | TRBV13 | TRBD2 | ASGASGRVSYEQY
TRBJ1-6 | TRBV19 | NA | ASRGSSYNSPLH
TRBJ1-2 | TRBV29-1 | TRBD1 | SAPSRDRVYGYT
TRBJ1-2 | TRBV14 | NA | ASRRTASNYGYT
TRBJ2-1 | TRBV2 | NA | ASRGVKQF
TRBJ1-2 | TRBV19 | TRBD1 | ASSEAATGGNYGYT
TRBJ1-1 | TRBV30 | NA | AWTGQTFEAF
TRBJ1-4 | TRBV6-5 | TRBD1 | ASSLQGPNEKLF
TRBJ2-1 | TRBV5-1 | TRBD1 | ASSLQGAEYNEQF
TRBJ2-1 | TRBV7-6 | TRBD2 | ASSLSGTSGANNEQF
TRBJ2-5 | TRBV5-1 | TRBD2 | ASSLGTSGQETQY
TRBJ1-3 | TRBV19 | NA | ASSEQAPGNTIY
TRBJ2-2 | TRBV10-2 | TRBD2 | ASKANGGAYTGELF
TRBJ1-5 | TRBV28 | NA | ASLWGVGNQPQH
TRBJ2-2 | TRBV3-1/TRBV3-2 | TRBD2 | ASSQDRLATNTGELF
TRBJ2-7 | TRBV28 | TRBD2 | ASSLGTSGSGQY
TRBJ1-5 | TRBV6-5 | TRBD1 | ASRGQGAQPQH
TRBJ1-1 | TRBV5-5 | NA | ASSLSVNTEAF
TRBJ1-1 | TRBV4-3 | NA | ASSPMEGGTEAF
TRBJ1-2 | TRBV5-1 | NA | ASTIQGSLYGYT
TRBJ2-7 | TRBV5-1 | NA | ASSLQGGAADEQY
TRBJ1-3 | TRBV7-8 | NA | ASSLELGANTGNTIY
TRBJ1-6 | TRBV5-1 | NA | ASSLVGSYNSPLH
TRBJ1-2 | TRBV6-5 | TRBD1 | ASSRSPAGGIGYT
TRBJ2-5 | TRBV5-4 | TRBD2 | ASSLGAPGLVETQY
TRBJ2-2 | TRBV7-8 | NA | ASSLIPASGELF
TRBJ2-7 | TRBV28 | NA | ASNSFYEQY
TRBJ2-2 | TRBV23-1 | TRBD1 | ASSQIRGQGSGELF
TRBJ1-3 | TRBV6-1 | TRBD1 | ASSGMTGATGNTIY
TRBJ1-2 | TRBV5-6 | TRBD1 | ASSLRQTGRYGYT
TRBJ1-4 | TRBV7-8 | NA | ASSPSGVQGIGEKLF
TRBJ1-1 | TRBV10-3 | TRBD1 | AISDPGTASPEAF
TRBJ2-7 | TRBV19 | NA | ASSIKGEGVYEQY
TRBJ1-6 | TRBV15 | NA | ATSRDGHGNNSPLH
TRBJ2-2 | TRBV6-5 | NA | ASSLGGVNTGELF
TRBJ1-1 | TRBV18 | NA | ASSLGQGIEAF
TRBJ2-4 | TRBV7-9 | TRBD1 | ASSSTGTGGRVIQY
TRBJ1-2 | TRBV5-6 | NA | ASTLKGANYGYT
TRBJ1-2 | TRBV18 | NA | ASSPPGARDGYT